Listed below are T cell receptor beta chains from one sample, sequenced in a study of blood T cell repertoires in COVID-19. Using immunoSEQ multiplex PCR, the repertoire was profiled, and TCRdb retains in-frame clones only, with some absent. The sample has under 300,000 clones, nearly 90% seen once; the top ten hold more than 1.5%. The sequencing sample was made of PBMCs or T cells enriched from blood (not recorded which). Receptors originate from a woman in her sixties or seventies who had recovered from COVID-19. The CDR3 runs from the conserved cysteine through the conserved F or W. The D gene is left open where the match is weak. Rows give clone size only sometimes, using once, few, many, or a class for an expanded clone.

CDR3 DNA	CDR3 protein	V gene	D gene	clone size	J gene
TGTGCCAGCAGCTTAGTAGTACAGGGTTTTGACAATGAGCAGTTCTTC	CASSLVVQGFDNEQFF	TRBV7-9	.	.	TRBJ2-1
TGTGCCAGCACTACGGACAGGGATAGGAGGACCGGGGAGCTGTTTTTT	CASTTDRDRRTGELFF	TRBV28	TRBD1	.	TRBJ2-2
TGTGCCAGCAGCCCGACAGGGATCGGTGAAAAACTGTTTTTT	CASSPTGIGEKLFF	TRBV7-9	TRBD1	.	TRBJ1-4
TGTGCCACCAGCAGGCTGCTAGCGGGAGGGGTCGATACGCAGTATTTT	CATSRLLAGGVDTQYF	TRBV15	TRBD2	.	TRBJ2-3
TGTGCCAGTTTAGCGGGGGGGTCTGGAGAGACCCAGTACTTC	CASLAGGSGETQYF	TRBV28	TRBD2	.	TRBJ2-5
TGCAGCGTGGGGCAGGGGACAGGGCCTGAAAAACTGTTTTTT	CSVGQGTGPEKLFF	TRBV29-1	TRBD1	.	TRBJ1-4
TGCGCCAGCAGCTCGGAACCAGGGGACAATCAGCCCCAGCATTTT	CASSSEPGDNQPQHF	TRBV5-1	.	.	TRBJ1-5
TGCAGCGGCCGGAGCACCGGGGAGCTGTTTTTT	CSGRSTGELFF	TRBV29-1	.	.	TRBJ2-2
TGTGCCGGGGAGGATGGGAGGGCAGATACGCAGTATTTT	CAGEDGRADTQYF	TRBV2	TRBD2	.	TRBJ2-3
TGTGCCAGCAGCCAAGTAGTTGGTCACAGCTACAATGAGCAGTTCTTC	CASSQVVGHSYNEQFF	TRBV7-8	.	.	TRBJ2-1
TGTGCCAGCAGGAGGACTAGCGGTGCCCCTCAGCAGTACTTC	CASRRTSGAPQQYF	TRBV11-1	TRBD2	.	TRBJ2-7
TGTGCCACCAGCAGAGCCCTCTGGGGACAGGGGTCCTACGAGCAGTACTTC	CATSRALWGQGSYEQYF	TRBV15	TRBD1	.	TRBJ2-7
TGTGCCAGCAGTTTGCAGTGGAACTATGGCTACACCTTC	CASSLQWNYGYTF	TRBV27	.	once	TRBJ1-2
TGTGCCAGCAGCATAGAGGACAGTGAAGCTTTCTTT	CASSIEDSEAFF	TRBV5-5	.	.	TRBJ1-1
TGTGCCACCAGTGATGCACGGAGCTCCTACAATGAGCAGTTCTTC	CATSDARSSYNEQFF	TRBV24-1	.	once	TRBJ2-1
TGTGCCAGCAGTGCGCAAACAGGGGGAGGGACTGAAGCTTTCTTT	CASSAQTGGGTEAFF	TRBV25-1	TRBD1	.	TRBJ1-1
TGTGCCAGCAGCCATTTATACTCCTACAATGAGCAGTTCTTC	CASSHLYSYNEQFF	TRBV14	.	.	TRBJ2-1
TGTGCCAGCAGCTTAGTAGCGGTTAGCTCCTACGAGCAGTACTTC	CASSLVAVSSYEQYF	TRBV7-6	.	.	TRBJ2-7
TGTGCCAGCAGCTTTGAGGTTTGGCGCGGCTACACCTTC	CASSFEVWRGYTF	TRBV7-9	.	few	TRBJ1-2
TGTGCCAGCAGCAGAACTGGCCCTGGGGAGGAAAAACTGTTTTTT	CASSRTGPGEEKLFF	TRBV9	.	.	TRBJ1-4
TGTGCCAGCAGTCCCACCGGGACTGCTGGGACCCAGTACTTC	CASSPTGTAGTQYF	TRBV28	.	.	TRBJ2-5
TGTGCCAGTCATGGGGGACAAGGAGCCAAAAACATTCAGTACTTC	CASHGGQGAKNIQYF	TRBV28	.	.	TRBJ2-4
TGTGCCAGCTCACCCCTTGACAACGCCTATGGCTACACCTTC	CASSPLDNAYGYTF	TRBV18	.	.	TRBJ1-2
TGTGCCAGCAGCGTAGAGTCAGGGGACTATGGAAACACCATATATTTT	CASSVESGDYGNTIYF	TRBV9	.	once	TRBJ1-3
TGTGCCAGCAGCCAAAGGACAGCTATAAATGAAAAACTGTTTTTT	CASSQRTAINEKLFF	TRBV7-8	.	.	TRBJ1-4
TGTGCCAGCAGCCGGACAGGGGGCGGCTATGGCTACACCTTC	CASSRTGGGYGYTF	TRBV14	TRBD1	.	TRBJ1-2
TGTGCCAGCTCACCGACAGGGAACACCGGGGAGCTGTTTTTT	CASSPTGNTGELFF	TRBV18	.	.	TRBJ2-2
TGTGCCAGCAGCAAAGTCCCAGGGCGGCAGCGAAGGTCCGGGGAGCTGTTTTTT	CASSKVPGRQRRSGELFF	TRBV21-1	.	.	TRBJ2-2
TGTGCCAGCAGTTACTCAAGAGATAATGAGCAGTTCTTC	CASSYSRDNEQFF	TRBV6-5	.	.	TRBJ2-1
TGTGCCAGCAGTTACCAGGGTTCCCTCGGCAATGAGCAGTTCTTC	CASSYQGSLGNEQFF	TRBV6-5	.	.	TRBJ2-1
TGTGCCAGCAGTGTTTACAGGGTAGGGAACACTGAAGCTTTCTTT	CASSVYRVGNTEAFF	TRBV28	.	.	TRBJ1-1
TGTGCTAGCAGCTTGGGCGCGGGACAGGGGTATGAGCAGTTCTTC	CASSLGAGQGYEQFF	TRBV7-7	TRBD1	.	TRBJ2-1
TGTGCCACCAGCAGAGTCGGCGGGGGGGCCTACGAGCAGTACTTC	CATSRVGGGAYEQYF	TRBV15	TRBD2	.	TRBJ2-7
TGTGCCAGCAGCTTAGGACAGGGGCCTCACTATGGCTACACCTTC	CASSLGQGPHYGYTF	TRBV7-3	TRBD1	.	TRBJ1-2
TGTGCCAGCAGTAACTTCAGGGTTGGCTACACCTTC	CASSNFRVGYTF	TRBV28	.	.	TRBJ1-2
TGTGCCAGTAGTATTTATAGGGGCGAGCATAATTCACCCCTCCACTTT	CASSIYRGEHNSPLHF	TRBV19	.	.	TRBJ1-6
TGTGCCAGCAGCACAGGGACGGCTAACCTTTGGACCATATATTTT	CASSTGTANLWTIYF	TRBV6-5	.	.	TRBJ1-3
TGCGCCAGCAGCGGAGGGGCCCCCTTAAACACTGAAGCTTTCTTT	CASSGGAPLNTEAFF	TRBV5-1	.	.	TRBJ1-1
TGCGCCAGCAGCTTGGCGGGACAGAGCACAGATACGCAGTATTTT	CASSLAGQSTDTQYF	TRBV5-1	TRBD1	.	TRBJ2-3